The entry below describes one T cell receptor (beta chain). The J segment lost 8 bases and the V segment lost 3 bases, leaving 8 bases of the junction unmatched. The CDR3 runs 14 residues. The V gene's germline CDR1 is SGDLS and CDR2 YYNGEE. In the source study's methods: Reference gene primer amplification in the assay estimated nucleated cell counts. Sequencing used immunoSEQ multiplex PCR; TCRdb keeps in-frame clones, though not all of them. Clone size and the V and J calls come from that table; the DNA yielded D and trimming. The sample lists around 220,000 clones; almost 90% were seen once. The data are from a study of blood T cell repertoires in COVID-19. Study information: Samples of COVID-19 (acute and convalescent) were obtained from the United States, Italy and Spain. In each case, the material was cDNA or gDNA derived from T cells, B-cell-depleted T cells, or PBMCs.

Sequenced sample: peripheral blood. This clonotype was sampled from a man between 18 and 35 years old with active or convalescent COVID-19. This chain uses TRBV9 with TRBJ2-1; TRBD1 agrees at 7 bases. Written as DNA, the CDR3 is TGTGCCAGCAGCGGATCAACAGGGGTATATGAGCAGTTCTTC. Its protein is CASSGSTGVYEQFF.